These 9 T cell receptor beta chains originate from one sample sequenced in a study of blood T cell repertoires in COVID-19 (dated by TCRdb to the early 2020s). Libraries were constructed by the immunoSEQ multiplex PCR assay. The table was pulled from immuneACCESS by TCRdb, which kept in-frame rearrangements only. Such tables lose some clones; where checked, under half of the loss comes from unresolved V genes, and the rest has no known cause. The sample has just over 200,000 clones on record, around three quarters of them singletons. Clones ranked in the top ten supply about 5.5% of the sample. The sample was peripheral blood. The source of these receptors is a woman between 65 and 79 years old with acute or convalescent COVID-19.

The J gene is TRBJ2-7, the V gene TRBV9; the match to TRBD2 covers 7 bases. Germline CDR1 SGDLS, CDR2 YYNGEE. Trimming removed 0 bases from V and 5 bases from J; junction bases left unmatched: 11. The CDR3 has 16 residues. CDR3: CASSVDSPAGFDEQYF. DNA for the CDR3: TGTGCCAGCAGCGTAGATTCCCCAGCGGGATTCGACGAGCAGTACTTC. Filled out from reference TRBV9 and TRBJ2-7, the complete variable domain reads DSGVTQTPKHLITATGQRVTLRCSPRSGDLSVYWYQQSLDQGLQFLIQYYNGEERAKGNILERFSAQQFPDLHSELNLSSLELGDSALYFCASSVDSPAGFDEQYFGPGTRLTVT.

This clone was found a few times. The chain carries TRBV7-2 and TRBJ1-1; TRBD1 agrees at 7 bases. J gave up 0 bases and V 5 bases, and 3 bases lay outside the gene matches. This CDR3 comprises 14 residues. Germline V CDR1 and CDR2: SGHTA, FQGNSA. DNA of the CDR3: TGTGCCAGCAGCCGGGGGACAGTGAACACTGAAGCTTTCTTT. Amino acids: CASSRGTVNTEAFF.

This chain connects TRBV28 to TRBJ2-4; 12 bases align to TRBD1. This CDR3 has 16 amino acids. After removal of 4 bases from V and 3 bases from J, the junction contained 4 bases not matched to a gene. Germline V gives CDR1 MDHEN, CDR2 SYDVKM. The CDR3 sequence is CASSSGQGAGKNIQYF. CDR3 nucleotide sequence: TGTGCCAGCAGTTCGGGACAGGGGGCAGGCAAAAACATTCAGTACTTC.

The V call is TRBV27, the J call TRBJ2-2; D might be TRBD2 (6 bases). CDR1 MNHEY and CDR2 SMNVEV come from the germline V gene (reference sequence). This CDR3 has 16 amino acids. V lost 8 bases and J lost 1, with 17 bases in between. Here the CDR3 reads CASCPWGVRNTGELFF. The CDR3, as DNA: TGTGCCAGCTGCCCCTGGGGGGTAAGGAACACCGGGGAGCTGTTTTTT.

The genes are TRBV24-1 and TRBJ2-2; a possible D gene is TRBD2 (6 bases). The V end lost 8 bases, the J end lost 1 base, and 7 bases lay between the germline ends. CDR1 is KGHDR and CDR2 is SFDVKD in the germline V gene. The CDR3 runs to 13 residues. CDR3 coding DNA: TGTGCCACCACCGGGGGGAACACCGGGGAGCTGTTTTTT. Its translation is CATTGGNTGELFF.

A single count supports this clone. The chain joins TRBV4-2 to TRBJ1-3; D unresolved. The V end was cut by 2 bases, the J end by 7 bases, with 18 bases between. This CDR3 has 16 amino acids. Germline assignment: CDR1 LGHNA and CDR2 YNFKEQ. The chain's CDR3 is CASSQSPGNEGNTIYF. The DNA of the CDR3 is TGTGCCAGCAGCCAATCACCGGGGAATGAAGGCAACACCATATATTTT.

This chain's CDR3 is CASRAGSIAGRLEETQYF. The CDR3 region has the DNA TGTGCCAGCAGGGCCGGGTCTATAGCGGGACGGTTGGAAGAGACCCAGTACTTC. The J gene is TRBJ2-5, the V gene TRBV2, with 8 positions matching TRBD2. Looked up from germline, CDR1 is SNHLY and CDR2 is FYNNEI. This CDR3 contains 18 residues. Trimming at V came to 6 bases and at J to 3 bases, leaving 18 bases not matched to a gene.

V and J are TRBV27 and TRBJ2-1; 8 nucleotides align to TRBD2. The CDR3 consists of 13 residues. Germline CDR1 MNHEY, CDR2 SMNVEV (reference sequence). V trimming: 8 bases; J trimming: 3 bases; junction bases outside the gene matches: 3. As DNA, the CDR3 is TGTGCCAGCTCGGGAGGGGGCTACAATGAGCAGTTCTTC. It encodes CASSGGGYNEQFF.

The chain couples TRBV2 to TRBJ1-5, with D possibly TRBD1 on 5 matching bases. From germline, CDR1 is SNHLY and CDR2 FYNNEI. The CDR3 has 14 residues. Deletions cut 5 bases from V and 3 bases from J, with 11 bases between. CDR3: CASSSQGSNQPQHF. In nucleotides, the CDR3 is TGTGCCAGCAGTTCCCAGGGTTCCAATCAGCCCCAGCATTTT. The entire variable domain, with the rest obtained from reference TRBV2 and TRBJ1-5, is as follows: EPEVTQTPSHQVTQMGQEVILRCVPISNHLYFYWYRQILGQKVEFLVSFYNNEISEKSEIFDDQFSVERPDGSNFTLKIRSTKLEDSAMYFCASSSQGSNQPQHFGDGTRLSIL.